This T cell receptor (beta chain) is from a study of response to subunit inactivated influenza vaccine. Notes on this clonotype: Its specificity is unknown.

TCRdb processed the RT-PCR reads anew with MiXCR; each CDR3 protein has one entry. The profile shows 430,000 or so distinct CDR3 sequences, approximately 9.9% of them singletons. Overall study results and limits: Few additional T cells are recruited per seasonal influenza vaccination, authors suggested.

The sequencing here drew on PBMCs from blood, taken about 40 days after vaccination. This clonotype was sampled from a man over 45 who received an inactivated influenza vaccine.

In DNA, the CDR3 is TGTGCCAGCAGTGAAGCGACCAGAAGAGGTAATCAGCCCCAGCATTTT. It is translated as CASSEATRRGNQPQHF. The chain employs TRBV2 and TRBJ1-5; D uncertain. Trimming took 0 bases from V and 4 from J, leaving 13 bases between them. The CDR3 has 16 amino acids. Germline CDR1 is SNHLY and CDR2 is FYNNEI.